Below are 31 T cell receptor beta chains sequenced from a single sample in a study of CXCR3-negative and CXCR3-positive naive CD8 T cells. cDNA libraries for TRB were generated by 5' RACE incorporating UMI labels. Reprocessing the 5' RACE reads, TCRdb reports a single entry for every CDR3 protein and omits DNA. The listing contains more than 45,000 distinct CDR3 sequences. The specimen sequenced was memory CD8+ T cells from blood. The receptors derive from a human donor in good health. Some clones in this sample may be carry-over from other donors' samples.

The V gene is TRBV5-1, the J gene TRBJ1-1; TCRdb names TRBD1, which stays unverified in the absence of DNA. Germline assignment: CDR1 SGHRS and CDR2 YFSETQ. The CDR3 sequence is 13 residues long. The CDR3 is CASSKTPQDEAFF. The full variable domain, in which reference TRBV5-1 and TRBJ1-1 provide the parts outside the CDR3, is KAGVTQTPRYLIKTRGQQVTLSCSPISGHRSVSWYQQTPGQGLQFLFEYFSETQRNKGNFPGRFSGRQFSNSRSEMNVSTLELGDSALYLCASSKTPQDEAFFGQGTRLTVV.

The genes are TRBV6-2 or TRBV6-3 and TRBJ1-5. Germline V gives CDR1 MNHEY, CDR2 SVGEGT. This CDR3 is built from 14 residues. The CDR3 spells CASSYGDSNQPQHF.

The J gene is TRBJ1-3, the V gene TRBV20-1. This CDR3 region has 16 residues. Per germline, CDR1 DFQATT and CDR2 SNEGSKA (reference sequence). CDR3: CSARDASGLSGNTIYF.

The chain combines TRBV14 with TRBJ1-1. The germline V gene encodes CDR1 SGHDN and CDR2 FVKESK. The CDR3 has 14 residues. The CDR3 sequence: CASSQERGDTEAFF.

This chain uses TRBV7-9 with TRBJ2-5; TCRdb's D call of TRBD2 is untestable without DNA. CDR1 and CDR2 (germline): SEHNR, FQNEAQ (reference sequence). This CDR3 is built from 13 residues. CDR3 region: CASSPEERETQYF.

The chain uses TRBV28 and TRBJ2-3; TCRdb returns TRBD2, unconfirmable since there is no DNA. The CDR3 length is 14 residues. Germline V gives CDR1 MDHEN, CDR2 SYDVKM. The CDR3 protein is CASSLGTSGDTQYF.

CDR3 region: CATSKVGNYEQYF. The genes are TRBV15 and TRBJ2-7. The CDR3 is 13 residues long. Per the germline V gene, CDR1 is LNHNV and CDR2 is YYDKDF (reference sequence).

J is TRBJ2-4 and V is TRBV14; TCRdb returns TRBD1, unconfirmable since there is no DNA. The CDR3 runs to 16 residues. From germline, CDR1 is SGHDN and CDR2 FVKESK. The CDR3 sequence is CASSTTGGTAKNIQYF.

CDR3 sequence: CASSTSTGELINYGYTF. This chain joins TRBV7-9 and TRBJ1-2; TCRdb selects TRBD1, and the lack of DNA leaves this call unchecked. Germline CDR1 reads SEHNR; CDR2 reads FQNEAQ (reference sequence). This CDR3 is built from 17 residues. The full variable domain, completed using reference TRBV7-9 and TRBJ1-2, is DTGVSQNPRHKITKRGQNVTFRCDPISEHNRLYWYRQTLGQGPEFLTYFQNEAQLEKSRLLSDRFSAERPKGSFSTLEIQRTEQGDSAMYLCASSTSTGELINYGYTFGSGTRLTVV.

The chain couples TRBV28 to TRBJ2-3; the TCRdb call, TRBD1, lacks DNA for checking. From germline, CDR1 is MDHEN and CDR2 SYDVKM. The CDR3 has 14 residues. This CDR3 reads CASSLLQGPDTQYF.

The V call is TRBV28, the J call TRBJ2-2. The CDR3 sequence is 13 residues long. From germline, CDR1 is MDHEN and CDR2 SYDVKM. The CDR3 here is CASSLEDTGELFF.

The gene calls are TRBV7-9 and TRBJ2-7; TCRdb lists TRBD1, though no DNA is available to test this call. The CDR3 sequence is 16 residues long. The germline V gene encodes CDR1 SEHNR and CDR2 FQNEAQ (reference sequence). CDR3 protein: CASSETGTALDYEQYF.

The chain couples TRBV5-1 to TRBJ2-7; with no DNA, the TCRdb D assignment of TRBD1 cannot be verified. The CDR3 has 15 amino acids. Looked up from germline, CDR1 is SGHRS and CDR2 is YFSETQ. This CDR3 reads CASSTSGQGLYEQYF.

The chain carries TRBV23-1 and TRBJ2-6; TCRdb selects TRBD1, and the lack of DNA leaves this call unchecked. TRBV23-1 is placed among ORFs of uncertain function. There are 18 residues in the CDR3. The CDR3 loop is CASSHGQGGPSGANVLTF.

The V call is TRBV4-1, the J call TRBJ1-2; TCRdb names TRBD1, which stays unverified in the absence of DNA. Looked up from germline, CDR1 is MGHRA and CDR2 is YSYEKL. This CDR3 comprises 15 residues. The CDR3 loop reads CASSQEAYRGYGYTF.

V usage is TRBV6-4 and J usage is TRBJ2-1; TCRdb picks TRBD2, but there is no DNA to check that call. CDR1 and CDR2 (germline): MRHNA, SNTAGT. This CDR3 has 15 amino acids. The CDR3 sequence: CASSVASGAYNEQFF.

CDR3 sequence: CASSLDVGASLGYNEQFF. The chain couples TRBV7-6 to TRBJ2-1. Germline V CDR1 and CDR2: SGHVS, FNYEAQ. This CDR3 region has 18 residues. The complete variable domain, with remaining parts taken from reference TRBV7-6 and TRBJ2-1, reads GAGVSQSPRYKVTKRGQDVALRCDPISGHVSLYWYRQALGQGPEFLTYFNYEAQQDKSGLPNDRFSAERPEGSISTLTIQRTEQRDSAMYRCASSLDVGASLGYNEQFFGPGTRLTVL.

The chain links TRBV4-2 to TRBJ2-1; the D call from TCRdb, TRBD2, cannot be confirmed without DNA. The CDR3 loop spans 15 amino acids. Germline CDR1 LGHNA, CDR2 YNFKEQ. CDR3 in amino acids: CASSQDLAGGPEQFF.

The chain recombines TRBV28 with TRBJ2-7. The germline V gene has CDR1 MDHEN and CDR2 SYDVKM. This CDR3 has 13 amino acids. The CDR3 region is CASSPTELYEQYF.

The rearrangement links TRBV29-1 to TRBJ2-1; TCRdb returns TRBD2, unconfirmable since there is no DNA. This CDR3 has 15 amino acids. CDR1 and CDR2 (germline): SQVTM, ANQGSEA. This CDR3 reads CSAEGRVSSYNEQFF.

The V call is TRBV11-2, the J call TRBJ1-4. Germline V gives CDR1 SGHAT, CDR2 FQNNGV. The CDR3 extends over 15 amino acids. The CDR3 here is CASSLAAATNEKLFF. The full variable domain, with the rest looked up from reference TRBV11-2 and TRBJ1-4, is EAGVAQSPRYKIIEKRQSVAFWCNPISGHATLYWYQQILGQGPKLLIQFQNNGVVDDSQLPKDRFSAERLKGVDSTLKIQPAKLEDSAVYLCASSLAAATNEKLFFGSGTQLSVL.

V and J are TRBV19 and TRBJ2-7; TCRdb outputs TRBD1, but without DNA this stays unchecked. CDR1 LNHDA and CDR2 SQIVND come from the germline V gene (reference sequence). The CDR3 totals 12 residues. CDR3 in amino acids: CASSAGGYEQYF.

CDR3: CAISESEQRSSIYGYTF. This sequence joins TRBV10-3 and TRBJ1-2. CDR3 length equals 17 residues. CDR1 and CDR2 (germline): ENHRY, SYGVKD.

This sequence joins TRBV11-3 and TRBJ2-7. Looked up from germline, CDR1 is SGHNT and CDR2 is YENEEA. The CDR3 is 14 amino acids. The CDR3 is CASSYGGASYEQYF.

The V and J genes are TRBV29-1 and TRBJ1-2; TCRdb outputs TRBD1, but without DNA this stays unchecked. The CDR3 is made up of 12 amino acids. CDR1 is SQVTM, CDR2 ANQGSEA, per germline. The chain's CDR3 is CSVLGQDYGYTF.

V is TRBV29-1 and J is TRBJ2-7; the D gene TCRdb calls, TRBD2, cannot be checked with no DNA. The CDR3 has 13 residues. Per germline, CDR1 SQVTM and CDR2 ANQGSEA. This chain's CDR3 is CSVGLAGPYEQYF.

This rearrangement joins TRBV6-2 or TRBV6-3 to TRBJ2-7. This CDR3 spans 13 amino acids. The germline gives CDR1 MNHEY, CDR2 SVGEGT. CDR3 loop: CASSYPIYYEQYF.

The chain is built from TRBV4-1 and TRBJ2-7. The germline V gene encodes CDR1 MGHRA and CDR2 YSYEKL. This CDR3 has 14 residues. The CDR3 here is CASSQDPGTYEQYF.

The J gene is TRBJ1-5, the V gene TRBV5-1. Germline V gene data show CDR1 as SGHRS and CDR2 as YFSETQ. The CDR3 length is 13 residues. The CDR3 sequence: CASSWDSNQPQHF. Full variable domain (missing parts from reference TRBV5-1 and TRBJ1-5): KAGVTQTPRYLIKTRGQQVTLSCSPISGHRSVSWYQQTPGQGLQFLFEYFSETQRNKGNFPGRFSGRQFSNSRSEMNVSTLELGDSALYLCASSWDSNQPQHFGDGTRLSIL.

The CDR3 loop is CASSLGTDYNSPLHF. This chain uses TRBV5-1 with TRBJ1-6; TCRdb designates TRBD1, a call that cannot be tested without DNA. This CDR3 contains 15 residues. Germline V CDR1 and CDR2: SGHRS, YFSETQ.

The rearrangement links TRBV29-1 to TRBJ1-5; absent DNA, TCRdb's TRBD1 call cannot be checked. The CDR3 spans 14 residues. Germline V lookup: CDR1 SQVTM, CDR2 ANQGSEA. Here the CDR3 reads CSVDGDSRNQPQHF.